This TCR beta chain was recorded in a study of T cells in Graves' hyperthyroidism and ophthalmopathy (dated 2019 in TCRdb). In the study overall: Peripheral blood samples were taken at initial diagnosis, before any treatment was given. Prospective prediction of ophthalmopathy was tested in an independent validation cohort consisting of some 19 hyperthyroidism patients and around 17 patients who later progressed to ophthalmopathy. The study also compared thyroid tissue and blood T-cell repertoires from a handful of Graves' hyperthyroidism patients. The paper reports TCR Vbeta CDR3 sequencing of 130 to 150 peripheral blood samples: approximately 41 ophthalmopathy, some 80 hyperthyroidism and around 17 progressor patients. The 95 to 100 discovery patients were randomly divided into training and test sets at a 7:3 ratio. After sampling, hyperthyroidism patients received methimazole starting at 30 mg daily, and ophthalmopathy patients received high-dose intravenous methylprednisolone. To identify distinguishing TCR V-J signatures, a discovery cohort of 95 to 100 patients was used, comprising under 45 with Graves' ophthalmopathy and some 60 with stable Graves' hyperthyroidism.

Points the paper makes about the study in general: No statistical method was used to fix the sample size in advance, and group allocation was not hidden from the investigators. In validation, progression to ophthalmopathy was predicted by the model with 55% to 71% sensitivity and approximately 78% specificity, a median of approximately 6.5 months before onset. Most expanded thyroid clonotypes (frequency above 0.001) were also found in blood, which suggests that blood repertoires may mirror thyroid immune responses. A 13 V-J signature model separated ophthalmopathy from stable hyperthyroidism, with around 91% sensitivity and 81.08% specificity in cross-validation and 80%/75% in testing.

The V end loses 2 bases and the J end loses 5 bases, and a stretch of 18 bases separates them. Based on the germline V gene (reference sequence), the CDR1 and CDR2 sequences are LNHDA and SQIVND. From cysteine to phenylalanine, the CDR3 is 17 amino acids long. Only the CDR3 DNA is retained, 51 bases long and in frame from the first base. A patient counted as having stable Graves' hyperthyroidism if no progression to ophthalmopathy occurred over 18 months of follow-up. Hyperthyroidism patients were aged 18 to 65 years and newly diagnosed, with disease duration of less than 2 months. Any patient with an uncontrolled infection, another autoimmune disease, pregnancy or lactation was excluded. Diagnoses relied on clinical symptoms, serum thyroxine and TRAb, thyroid ultrasound and orbital computed tomography. PBMCs were separated from 8 to 10 ml of fresh peripheral blood using Ficoll-Paque density gradient centrifugation. Total RNA was extracted using Trizol reagent, and RNA quality was assessed on an Agilent 2100 Bioanalyzer.

To note about this clonotype: Its antigen is still unknown. Per-base quality was not reported, and no clone a single base away is much larger than it.

TCR beta CDR3 regions were amplified from RNA transcripts. A first-round RT-PCR of the TCR CDR3 used the HTBI primer set with the Qiagen OneStep RT-PCR kit. The libraries were constructed in a second round of multiplex PCR and then size-selected and purified. Sequencing of the libraries was done on an Illumina HiSeq2000 using paired-end 100 bp reads. From the authors' description of their analysis: SOAPnuke was used to process the raw data, removing reads that contained adapters or uncalled bases, had a mean Phred below 15, or lacked an exact match to the constant primer or identifier. High-quality paired reads were merged using COPE v1.2.5, and each unique nucleotide sequence was defined as a clonotype. MiTCR v1.1 was used to align the clonotypes against IMGT TRBV, TRBD and TRBJ reference segments. Analysis was restricted to V-J combinations with a frequency above 0.0001, which covered 99% to 99.2% of repertoires. A TCS score was defined as the ratio of F50 (clonal expansion) to E x V (chaos), with BLOSUM62-based TCRdist applied between CDR3 peptides within each V-J. Welch's t-statistics and random forest reduced 514 V-J features to 10 to 15, which were used in a naive Bayes classifier (R e1071). TCRdb handled the public reads itself, with Q25 trimming in fastp and clone calling in MiXCR, and kept productive beta chains. One record per CDR3 amino acid sequence lists the most common genes and DNA. TCRdb's processing, not the authors' own work, is the source of the V and J calls. The sample includes about 740,000 distinct CDR3 sequences, with approximately 15% observed a single time. The ten largest clones add up to roughly 10% of the sample.

The sequence derives from a woman under 30 with Graves' hyperthyroidism. Recombination connected TRBV19 to TRBJ2-2; no D gene is confidently identified. Specimen: blood. CDR3 reads: CASSIYNILVWTGELFF. The nucleotides are TGTGCCAGTAGTATATACAATATTTTAGTCTGGACCGGGGAGCTGTTTTTT.